The 16 T cell receptor beta chains reported below all come from one sample, sequenced in a study of CD8 T cells in ankylosing spondylitis. TCRdb analysed the 5' RACE reads with MiXCR anew, one entry per CDR3 protein. Here the sample spans about 110,000 distinct CDR3 sequences, around 24% being singletons. Material: synovial fluid, either unsorted or a sorted T cell fraction (not recorded which). Receptors were obtained from a male donor with ankylosing spondylitis.

This clonotype came up a few times. This chain links TRBV7-8 with TRBJ2-1; 16 bases are a match to TRBD2. V dropped 4 bases and J dropped 9; count of bases not matched to a gene: 6. The CDR3 is made up of 16 amino acids. Germline V gives CDR1 SGHVS, CDR2 FQNEAQ. The CDR3 coding sequence is TGTGCCAGCAGCTCGGGACTAGCGGGAGGGTGGGGTGAGCAGTTCTTC. This translates into CASSSGLAGGWGEQFF.

This clonotype was observed a few times. CDR3 region: CASTSENSRDRFYTEAFF. The CDR3 region has the DNA TGTGCCAGCACCTCAGAAAATTCCAGGGACAGGTTTTACACTGAAGCTTTCTTT. V and J are TRBV3-1 and TRBJ1-1; 8 nucleotides align to TRBD1. CDR3 length: 18 residues. V shed 7 bases, J shed 3 bases, and the junction held 19 bases outside the gene matches. The V gene's germline CDR1 is LGHDT and CDR2 YNNKEL (reference sequence).

This clonotype was found a few times. The chain joins TRBV6-1 to TRBJ2-5; D is ambiguous. V was clipped by 4 bases and J by 5 bases, with 11 bases between them. Germline loops: CDR1 MNHNS, CDR2 SASEGT. The CDR3 extends over 13 amino acids. The CDR3 sequence is CASSALTAETQYF. The CDR3 nucleotides read TGTGCCAGCAGTGCCCTTACTGCGGAGACCCAGTACTTC.

In its sample, this clonotype is medium-sized. The chain combines TRBV5-5 with TRBJ2-7; tentatively, D is TRBD1 (7 bases). V lost 1 base and J lost 2, with 19 bases in between. Germline V gene data show CDR1 as SGHKS and CDR2 as YYEKEE (reference sequence). This CDR3 is 17 amino acids long. CDR3 in DNA: TGTGCCAGCAGCTTGAGGAGGGATCGACAGGGAGCCTACGAGCAGTACTTC. Protein sequence: CASSLRRDRQGAYEQYF.

This clonotype was seen ten or more times. The chain employs TRBV6-2 or TRBV6-3 and TRBJ2-5; D remains unclear. With 1 base removed from V and 2 bases from J, the gap between germline ends came to 11 bases. The length of the CDR3 is 15 residues. Germline lookup yields CDR1 MNHEY and CDR2 SVGEGT. This CDR3 is CASSYWRHPQETQYF. CDR3 sequence (DNA): TGTGCCAGCAGTTACTGGAGACACCCGCAAGAGACCCAGTACTTC.

This clonotype was detected only a few times. J is TRBJ2-3 and V is TRBV12-3 or TRBV12-4; 7 nucleotides line up with TRBD2. The V segment lost 6 bases and the J segment 0 bases; nucleotides outside the gene matches: 12. The CDR3 extends over 17 amino acids. The chain's CDR3 is CASSRKGTTLSTDTQYF. The CDR3 bases are TGTGCCAGCAGCCGGAAAGGGACTACCTTAAGCACAGATACGCAGTATTTT.

The chain recombines TRBV18 with TRBJ2-5, with D perhaps TRBD2 (6 bases). V lost 3 bases, J lost 2 bases, and 16 bases lay in between. CDR3 length: 16 amino acids. From germline, CDR1 is KGHSH and CDR2 LQKENI. The CDR3 region is CASSPLTAGPQETQYF. CDR3 nucleotides: TGTGCCAGCTCACCTCTCACAGCGGGCCCTCAAGAGACCCAGTACTTC.

The V and J genes are TRBV12-3 or TRBV12-4 and TRBJ2-2, with 7 positions matching TRBD1. This CDR3 region has 14 residues. With 8 bases clipped from V and 1 base from J, the junction kept 4 bases outside the gene matches. CDR3 in amino acids: CASGRQGNTGELFF. The DNA of the CDR3 is TGTGCCAGCGGCCGACAGGGGAACACCGGGGAGCTGTTTTTT.

Only a few counts were recorded for this clonotype. The rearrangement uses TRBV11-2 and TRBJ2-2; D unclear. V was shortened by 0 bases and J by 4 bases, with 3 bases between the two germline ends. Looked up from germline, CDR1 is SGHAT and CDR2 is FQNNGV. CDR3 length: 13 amino acids. Here the CDR3 reads CASSLDLTGELFF. The DNA of the CDR3 is TGTGCCAGCAGCTTAGATCTCACCGGGGAGCTGTTTTTT.

There are a few counts of this clonotype. The chain has TRBV12-3 or TRBV12-4 and TRBJ1-5; possibly TRBD1 for D (6 bases). V was cut by 4 bases and J by 4 bases, with 17 bases left in between. The length of the CDR3 is 16 residues. The CDR3 DNA reads TGTGCCAGCAGTTCGACAGGTGGAGGGAGGAATCAGCCCCAGCATTTT. Protein: CASSSTGGGRNQPQHF.

The J gene is TRBJ2-4, the V gene TRBV30; 12 bases are shared with TRBD2. CDR1 and CDR2 from the germline V gene are GTSNPN and SVGIG (reference sequence). The J segment lost 1 base and the V segment lost 5 bases, leaving 0 bases of the junction unmatched. The CDR3 is 14 amino acids. CDR3 nucleotide sequence: TGTGCCTGGGGGACTAGCGGGGCCAAAAACATTCAGTACTTC. Protein product: CAWGTSGAKNIQYF.

The chain combines TRBV4-2 with TRBJ1-4; possible D gene TRBD1, 5 bases. The CDR3 covers 11 residues. In germline, CDR1 is LGHNA, CDR2 YNFKEQ. Trimming left V 8 bases short and J 6 bases short, with 7 bases between. CDR3 loop: CASRGDEKLFF. CDR3 coding DNA: TGTGCCAGCCGGGGGGATGAAAAACTGTTTTTT.

This clonotype was counted a few times. This chain links TRBV11-2 with TRBJ2-1; 10 nucleotides align to TRBD1. The germline V gene has CDR1 SGHAT and CDR2 FQNNGV. CDR3 size: 16 residues. V lost 0 bases and J lost 8; bases outside the gene matches: 7. The CDR3 is CASSLDDRGRFHEQFF. The CDR3 bases are TGTGCCAGCAGCTTAGATGACAGGGGGCGCTTCCATGAGCAGTTCTTC.

The chain is built from TRBV9 and TRBJ2-2; no clear D gene. The V end was cut by 0 bases, the J end by 1 base, with 7 bases between. The CDR3 spans 15 residues. Germline CDR1 SGDLS, CDR2 YYNGEE. Here the CDR3 DNA reads TGTGCCAGCAGCGTAGTGTCAGGGAACACCGGGGAGCTGTTTTTT. This encodes CASSVVSGNTGELFF.

This clonotype was detected once. This sequence joins TRBV29-1 and TRBJ2-5, with TRBD2 matching 9 bases. The CDR3 has 15 residues. V was pared by 0 bases and J by 4 bases, with 6 bases of the junction left unmatched. Germline V lookup: CDR1 SQVTM, CDR2 ANQGSEA. The CDR3 reads CSVEDLAGSGETQYF. The CDR3 DNA reads as TGCAGCGTTGAAGATCTAGCGGGATCCGGAGAGACCCAGTACTTC.

There are a few counts of this clonotype. This chain connects TRBV7-8 to TRBJ2-1, with 7 bases lining up with TRBD1. The trim removed 5 bases at V and 3 bases at J, leaving 4 bases unmatched. The CDR3 is 14 residues long. CDR1 is SGHVS and CDR2 is FQNEAQ in the germline V gene. The CDR3 DNA sequence: TGTGCCAGCAGCAGTCGGGACAGCTACAATGAGCAGTTCTTC. It is translated as CASSSRDSYNEQFF.